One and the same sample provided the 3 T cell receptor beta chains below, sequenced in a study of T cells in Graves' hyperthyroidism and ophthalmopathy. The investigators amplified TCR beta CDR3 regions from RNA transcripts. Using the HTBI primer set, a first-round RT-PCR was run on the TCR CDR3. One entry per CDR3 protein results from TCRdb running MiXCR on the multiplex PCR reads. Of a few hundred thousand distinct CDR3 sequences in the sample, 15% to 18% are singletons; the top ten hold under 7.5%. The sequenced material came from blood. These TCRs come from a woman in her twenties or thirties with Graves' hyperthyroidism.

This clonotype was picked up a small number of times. Here the CDR3 reads CASSHKPSGSYNEQFF. The CDR3 region has the DNA TGTGCCAGCAGCCACAAACCTAGCGGGAGCTACAATGAGCAGTTCTTC. The chain combines TRBV3-1 with TRBJ2-1, with 10 bases that match TRBD2. Per the germline V gene, CDR1 is LGHDT and CDR2 is YNNKEL (reference sequence). V trimming: 3 bases; J trimming: 3 bases; junction bases outside the gene matches: 5. The CDR3 totals 16 residues.

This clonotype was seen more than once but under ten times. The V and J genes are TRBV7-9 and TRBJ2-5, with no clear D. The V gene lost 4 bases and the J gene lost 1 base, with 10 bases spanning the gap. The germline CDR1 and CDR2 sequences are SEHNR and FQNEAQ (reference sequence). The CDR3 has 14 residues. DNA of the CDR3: TGTGCCAGCAGCTACATAGCCGTCCAAGAGACCCAGTACTTC. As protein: CASSYIAVQETQYF.

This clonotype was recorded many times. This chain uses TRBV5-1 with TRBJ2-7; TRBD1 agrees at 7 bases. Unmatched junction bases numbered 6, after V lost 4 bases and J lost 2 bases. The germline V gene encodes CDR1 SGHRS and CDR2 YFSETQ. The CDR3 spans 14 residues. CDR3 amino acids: CASSVGQTTYEQYF. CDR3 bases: TGCGCCAGCAGCGTGGGACAGACCACCTACGAGCAGTACTTC.